The rows below give T cell receptor beta chains drawn from one sample of a study of shared clonotypes between healthy human individuals. Method: immunoSEQ multiplex PCR; TCRdb's copy keeps in-frame clones and lacks some. The top ten clones hold 1.4% of a sample with under 1,100,000 clones, about 80% of them seen once. Sequences were obtained from memory CD4+ T cells sorted from blood. Receptors originate from a young man in good health. Both conserved end residues are trimmed from each CDR3. A D gene is named only where the DNA matches it firmly.

TRBV2	TRBJ1-1	.	ASRSPYSNTEAF
TRBV25-1	TRBJ1-2	.	ASSAQGHYGYT
TRBV6-1	TRBJ2-2	.	ASSSGWDTGELF
TRBV5-8	TRBJ1-6	TRBD1	ASSTDRDNSPLH
TRBV18	TRBJ2-3	TRBD2	ASSPQKGLAGTDTQY
TRBV10-3	TRBJ2-7	TRBD1	AIKGGTYEQY
TRBV5-4	TRBJ2-6	.	ASSKNRVAGANVLT
TRBV10-3	TRBJ2-1	TRBD1	AITTGTGERNEQF
TRBV5-1	TRBJ2-7	.	ASSSHGEQY
TRBV7-9	TRBJ2-2	.	ASSLAVGGTGELF
TRBV18	TRBJ1-2	.	ASSQGGGYT
TRBV7-8	TRBJ1-6	.	ASSLRGQRNSPLH
TRBV28	TRBJ2-7	TRBD2	ASSGVGGGDYEQY
TRBV7-2	TRBJ1-5	TRBD1	ASSPGQGNQPQH
TRBV7-9	TRBJ2-1	TRBD1	ASSLGPGQAGPYNEQF
TRBV4-3	TRBJ2-1	TRBD2	ASSQGLLTYNEQF
TRBV6-5	TRBJ2-5	.	ASSTPRGLKETQY
TRBV5-4	TRBJ2-3	.	ASSLISEGTQY
TRBV4-1	TRBJ2-3	.	ASSQEAGEVGTQY
TRBV12-5	TRBJ2-3	TRBD1	ASGSGQGITDTQY
TRBV5-4	TRBJ2-7	.	ASSSGPWAYEQY
TRBV11-1	TRBJ1-2	.	ASGRDTYGYT
TRBV28	TRBJ2-7	.	ASSLGVHSYEQY
TRBV4-1	TRBJ1-2	.	ASSQPQTSANYGYT
TRBV11-2	TRBJ2-3	TRBD1	ASSHSGTGWTDTQY
TRBV30	TRBJ2-4	TRBD2	ACGGEGKNIQY
TRBV30	TRBJ2-7	.	AWSVKGPSYEQY
TRBV9	TRBJ2-5	TRBD2	ASSSGLAFQETQY
TRBV5-1	TRBJ2-3	TRBD2	ASSLPAGGPSDTQY
TRBV7-2	TRBJ2-1	TRBD2	ASSPRGAGGPSNEQF
TRBV9	TRBJ1-1	.	ASSVEGFAEAF
TRBV5-6	TRBJ2-3	.	ASTRETTDTQY
TRBV9	TRBJ2-5	.	ASSGTQVLGETQY
TRBV2	TRBJ1-2	TRBD1	ASSPFPGQGAYGYT
TRBV6-1	TRBJ2-2	TRBD1	ASSTTGAGELF
TRBV19	TRBJ1-3	.	ASSSGQSSGNTIY
TRBV11-2	TRBJ2-5	TRBD2	ASSTGTSGGASETQY
TRBV5-4	TRBJ1-2	.	ASSFDGNYGYT
TRBV11-3	TRBJ2-1	TRBD1	ASSLGQGMEDEQF
TRBV9	TRBJ1-3	.	ASSVGQFGSGNTIY
TRBV7-2	TRBJ2-2	TRBD1	ASQDREFTGELF
TRBV20-1	TRBJ1-1	TRBD1	AGDRGTEAF
TRBV6-6	TRBJ1-1	.	ASGAPRDTEAF
TRBV11-2	TRBJ1-5	.	ASSLTGTVGNQPQH
TRBV23-1	TRBJ1-5	.	ASSQSADKSLQPQH
TRBV19	TRBJ1-5	.	ASSGEPAVQPQH
TRBV14	TRBJ1-3	.	ASSQDRRLGGSGNTIY
TRBV19	TRBJ1-3	.	ASSIAPGRRTSGNTIY
TRBV19	TRBJ1-3	.	ASSIRAGNTIY
TRBV30	TRBJ1-1	.	AWTIRGLFGGLANTEAF
TRBV4-1	TRBJ1-2	.	ASSQYGTRGLYGYT
TRBV2	TRBJ2-7	.	ASSFSRVSHEQY
TRBV28	TRBJ1-5	TRBD1	ASSSGQGISNQPQH
TRBV5-1	TRBJ2-2	.	ASSFSLRGTGELF
TRBV19	TRBJ1-5	.	ASSRDYQPQH